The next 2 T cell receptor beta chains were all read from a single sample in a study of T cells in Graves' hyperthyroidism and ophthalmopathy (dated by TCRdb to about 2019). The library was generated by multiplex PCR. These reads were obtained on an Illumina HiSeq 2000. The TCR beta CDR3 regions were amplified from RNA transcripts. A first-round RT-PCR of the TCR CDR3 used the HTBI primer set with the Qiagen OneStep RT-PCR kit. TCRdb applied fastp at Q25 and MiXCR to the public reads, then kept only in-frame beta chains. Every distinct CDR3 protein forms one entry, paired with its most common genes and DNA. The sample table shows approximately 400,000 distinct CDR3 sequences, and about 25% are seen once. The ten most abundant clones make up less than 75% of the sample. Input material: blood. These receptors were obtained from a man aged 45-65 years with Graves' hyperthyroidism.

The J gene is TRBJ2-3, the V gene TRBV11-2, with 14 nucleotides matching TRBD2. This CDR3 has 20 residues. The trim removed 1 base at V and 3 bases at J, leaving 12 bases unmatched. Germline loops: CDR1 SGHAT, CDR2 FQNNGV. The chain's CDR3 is CASSLGFAGTSGSLTDTQYF. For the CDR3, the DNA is TGTGCCAGCAGCTTAGGTTTCGCCGGGACTAGCGGGAGTTTGACAGATACGCAGTATTTT.

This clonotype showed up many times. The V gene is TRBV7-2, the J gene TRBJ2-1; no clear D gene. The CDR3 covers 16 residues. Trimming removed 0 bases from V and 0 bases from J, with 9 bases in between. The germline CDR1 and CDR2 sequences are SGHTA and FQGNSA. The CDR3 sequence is CASSLAGRSSYNEQFF. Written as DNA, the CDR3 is TGTGCCAGCAGCTTAGCTGGGCGGAGCTCCTACAATGAGCAGTTCTTC.